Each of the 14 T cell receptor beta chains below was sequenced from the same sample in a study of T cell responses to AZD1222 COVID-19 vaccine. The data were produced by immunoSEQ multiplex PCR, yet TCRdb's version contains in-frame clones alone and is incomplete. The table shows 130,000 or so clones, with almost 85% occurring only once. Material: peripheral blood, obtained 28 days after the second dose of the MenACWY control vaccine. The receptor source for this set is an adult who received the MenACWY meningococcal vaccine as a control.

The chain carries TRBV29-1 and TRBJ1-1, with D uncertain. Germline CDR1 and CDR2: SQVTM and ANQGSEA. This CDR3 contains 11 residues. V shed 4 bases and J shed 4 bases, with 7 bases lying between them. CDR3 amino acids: CSVVLSTEAFF. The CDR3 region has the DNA TGCAGCGTTGTATTGAGCACTGAAGCTTTCTTT.

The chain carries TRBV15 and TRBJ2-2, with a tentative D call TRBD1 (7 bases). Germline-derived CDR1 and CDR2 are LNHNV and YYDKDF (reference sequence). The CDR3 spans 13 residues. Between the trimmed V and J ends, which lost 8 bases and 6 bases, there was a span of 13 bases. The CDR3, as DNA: TGTGCCACCGGAGGGCAGGGGGCCGGGGAGCTGTTTTTT. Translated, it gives CATGGQGAGELFF. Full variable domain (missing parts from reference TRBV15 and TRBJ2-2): DAMVIQNPRYQVTQFGKPVTLSCSQTLNHNVMYWYQQKSSQAPKLLFHYYDKDFNNEADTPDNFQSRRPNTSFCFLDIRSPGLGDTAMYLCATGGQGAGELFFGEGSRLTVL.

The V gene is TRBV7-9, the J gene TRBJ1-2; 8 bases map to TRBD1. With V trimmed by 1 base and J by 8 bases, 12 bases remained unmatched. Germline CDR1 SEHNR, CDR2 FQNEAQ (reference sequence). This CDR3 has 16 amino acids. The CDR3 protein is CASSLVQGAVSSGYTF. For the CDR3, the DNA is TGTGCCAGCAGCTTAGTTCAGGGGGCTGTATCGAGCGGCTACACCTTC.

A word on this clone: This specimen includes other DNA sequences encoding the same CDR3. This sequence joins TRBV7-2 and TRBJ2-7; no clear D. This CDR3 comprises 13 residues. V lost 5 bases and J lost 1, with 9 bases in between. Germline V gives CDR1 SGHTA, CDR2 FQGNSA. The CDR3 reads CASSPGRSYEQYF. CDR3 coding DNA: TGTGCCAGCAGCCCAGGCAGGTCCTACGAGCAGTACTTC.

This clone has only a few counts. The DNA of the CDR3 is TGTGCCAGCAGCTTGGAACTGGGAATGAGGTATTCACCCCTCCACTTT. Protein: CASSLELGMRYSPLHF. This chain links TRBV5-5 with TRBJ1-6; no reliable D call. This CDR3 has 16 amino acids. Deletions cut 0 bases from V and 8 bases from J, with 15 bases between. Germline V gives CDR1 SGHKS, CDR2 YYEKEE (reference sequence).

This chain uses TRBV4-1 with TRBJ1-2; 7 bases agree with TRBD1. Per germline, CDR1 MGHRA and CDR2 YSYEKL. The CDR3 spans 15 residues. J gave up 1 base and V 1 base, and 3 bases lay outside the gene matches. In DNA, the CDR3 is TGCGCCAGCAGCCAAGCCCCAGGGGGTAACTATGGCTACACCTTC. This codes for CASSQAPGGNYGYTF.

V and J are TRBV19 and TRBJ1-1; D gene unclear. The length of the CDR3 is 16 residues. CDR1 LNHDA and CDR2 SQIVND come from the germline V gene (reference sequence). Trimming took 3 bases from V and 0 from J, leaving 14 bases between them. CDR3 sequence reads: CASSIRSGRVNTEAFF. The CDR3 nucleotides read TGTGCCAGTAGTATCCGATCCGGACGAGTGAACACTGAAGCTTTCTTT.

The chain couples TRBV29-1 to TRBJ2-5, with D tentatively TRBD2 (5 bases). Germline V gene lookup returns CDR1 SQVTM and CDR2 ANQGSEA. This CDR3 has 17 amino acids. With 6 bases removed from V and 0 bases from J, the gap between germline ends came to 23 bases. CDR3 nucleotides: TGCAGCGTAGATAGCGCAGGAGGCTCGATGTACCAAGAGACCCAGTACTTC. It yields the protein CSVDSAGGSMYQETQYF.

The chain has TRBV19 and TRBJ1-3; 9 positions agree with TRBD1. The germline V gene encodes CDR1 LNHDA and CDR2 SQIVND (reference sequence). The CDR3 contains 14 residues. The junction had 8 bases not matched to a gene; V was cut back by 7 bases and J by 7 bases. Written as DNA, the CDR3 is TGTGCCAGTACGGGGACAGGGTATAGGAACACCATATATTTT. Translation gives CASTGTGYRNTIYF.

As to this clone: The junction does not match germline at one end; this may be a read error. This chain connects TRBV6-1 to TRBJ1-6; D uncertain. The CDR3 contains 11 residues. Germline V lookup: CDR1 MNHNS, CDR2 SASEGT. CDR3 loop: CASSDGWAPNF. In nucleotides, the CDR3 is TGTGCCAGCAGTGATGGATGGGCCCCCAACTTT.

CDR3 sequence: CASGLPGGQGSYGYTF. CDR3 bases: TGTGCCAGCGGCTTACCTGGGGGACAGGGTTCCTATGGCTACACCTTC. The V gene is TRBV28, the J gene TRBJ1-2, with 9 positions matching TRBD1. The germline CDR1 and CDR2 sequences are MDHEN and SYDVKM. The V gene end was trimmed by 8 bases and the J gene end by 4 bases; junction bases not matched to a gene: 14. The CDR3 is 16 residues long.

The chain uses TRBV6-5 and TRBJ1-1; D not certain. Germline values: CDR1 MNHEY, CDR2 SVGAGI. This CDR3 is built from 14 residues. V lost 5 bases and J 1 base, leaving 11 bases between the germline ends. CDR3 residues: CASSTLRGNTEAFF. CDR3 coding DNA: TGTGCCAGCAGTACACTTAGAGGGAACACTGAAGCTTTCTTT.

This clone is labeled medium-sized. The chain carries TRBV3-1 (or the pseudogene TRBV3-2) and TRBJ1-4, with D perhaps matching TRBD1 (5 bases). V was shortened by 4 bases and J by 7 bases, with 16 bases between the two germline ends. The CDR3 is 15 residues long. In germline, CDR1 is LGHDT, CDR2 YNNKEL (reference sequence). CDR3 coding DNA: TGTGCCAGCAGCCCGTTCCCCAGGGATGGTGAAAAACTGTTTTTT. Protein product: CASSPFPRDGEKLFF.

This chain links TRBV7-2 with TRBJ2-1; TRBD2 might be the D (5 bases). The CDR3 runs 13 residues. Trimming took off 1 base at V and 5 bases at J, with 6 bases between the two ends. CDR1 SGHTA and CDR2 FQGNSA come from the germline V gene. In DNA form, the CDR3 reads TGTGCCAGCAGCTTAGGGCGGGACAATGAGCAGTTCTTC. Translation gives CASSLGRDNEQFF. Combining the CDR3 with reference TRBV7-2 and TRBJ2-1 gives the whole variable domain GAGVSQSPSNKVTEKGKDVELRCDPISGHTALYWYRQSLGQGLEFLIYFQGNSAPDKSGLPSDRFSAERTGGSVSTLTIQRTQQEDSAVYLCASSLGRDNEQFFGPGTRLTVL.